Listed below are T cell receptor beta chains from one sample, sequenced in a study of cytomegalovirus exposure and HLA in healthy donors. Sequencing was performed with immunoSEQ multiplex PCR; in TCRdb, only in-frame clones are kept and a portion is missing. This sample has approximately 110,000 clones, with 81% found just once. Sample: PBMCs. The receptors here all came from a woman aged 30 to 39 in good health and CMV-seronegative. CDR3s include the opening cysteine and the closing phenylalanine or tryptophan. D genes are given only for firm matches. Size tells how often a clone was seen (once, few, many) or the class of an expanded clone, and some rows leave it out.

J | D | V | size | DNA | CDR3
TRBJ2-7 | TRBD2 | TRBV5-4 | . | TGTGCCAGCAGCTTGGGAGGACTAGCGGGGTACGAGCAGTACTTC | CASSLGGLAGYEQYF
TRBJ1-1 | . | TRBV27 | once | TGTGCCAGCAGTTTACTCGGATCTCAAGAGGCGGCTTTCTTT | CASSLLGSQEAAFF
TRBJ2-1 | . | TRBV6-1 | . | TGTGCCAGCAGTGAGGAGGGGCGGGTACCGTACAATGAGCAGTTCTTC | CASSEEGRVPYNEQFF
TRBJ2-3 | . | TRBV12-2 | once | TGTGCAAGTCGCTTAGGGGGACTAGCGGCAGATACGCAGTATTTT | CASRLGGLAADTQYF
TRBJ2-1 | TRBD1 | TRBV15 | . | TGTGCCACCCAGCCGGGACAGGGGACTTTAGGGCAGTTCTTC | CATQPGQGTLGQFF
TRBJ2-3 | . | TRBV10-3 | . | TGTGCCATCAGTGACCCCATCACTAGCAGCCTCACAGATACGCAGTATTTT | CAISDPITSSLTDTQYF
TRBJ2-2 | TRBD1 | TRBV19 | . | TGTGCCAGTAACCGGGACAGCGCCCCGAACACCGGGGAGCTGTTTTTT | CASNRDSAPNTGELFF
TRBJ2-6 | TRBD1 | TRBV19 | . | TGTGCCAGTAGTATGGGCAGGGGGTTGTGGGGGGCCAACGTCCTGACTTTC | CASSMGRGLWGANVLTF
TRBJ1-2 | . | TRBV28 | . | TGTGCCATAGGAGACAGGAATAACTATGGCTACACCTTC | CAIGDRNNYGYTF
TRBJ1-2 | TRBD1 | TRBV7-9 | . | TGTGCCAGCAGCTCGTTCAGGGGGTCGGGCTATGGCTACACCTTC | CASSSFRGSGYGYTF
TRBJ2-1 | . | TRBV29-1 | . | TGCAGCGTTAGCAGGGACAATGAGCAGTTCTTC | CSVSRDNEQFF
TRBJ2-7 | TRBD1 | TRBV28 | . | TGTGCCAGCACAAGACAGGGTCCCTACGAGCAGTACTTC | CASTRQGPYEQYF
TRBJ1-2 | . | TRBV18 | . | TGTGCCAGCTCACCGAGCTTAGAAGTTCCTAATGGCTACACCTTC | CASSPSLEVPNGYTF
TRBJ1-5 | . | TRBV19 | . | TGTGCCAGTAGCCCCGGAGGTCAGCCCCAGCATTTT | CASSPGGQPQHF
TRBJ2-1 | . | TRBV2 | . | TGTGCCAGCAGACCCCTAGCAGGCGCCTACAATGAGCAGTTCTTC | CASRPLAGAYNEQFF
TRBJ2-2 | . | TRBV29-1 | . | TGCAGCGTTGAGGGGGGTGGCACCGGGGAGCTGTTTTTT | CSVEGGGTGELFF
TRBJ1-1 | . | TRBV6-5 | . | TGTGCCAGCAGGAGCCTCCGACTACCGGTCACTGAAGCTTTCTTT | CASRSLRLPVTEAFF
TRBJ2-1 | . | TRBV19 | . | TGTGCCAGTAGTATAGATACTAACCCCTACGACAATGAGCAGTTCTTC | CASSIDTNPYDNEQFF
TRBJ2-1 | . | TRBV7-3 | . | TGTGCCAGCAGCTCTCGACTAGTTTCTTACAATGAGCAGTTCTTC | CASSSRLVSYNEQFF
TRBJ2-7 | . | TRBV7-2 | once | TGTGCCAGCAGCTTAGATGTCAATCATCAGTACTTC | CASSLDVNHQYF
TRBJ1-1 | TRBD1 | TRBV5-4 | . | TGTGCCAGCAGCAGGGGGATTTCCGGGACAGGGGGTAAAATGAACACTGAAGCTTTCTTT | CASSRGISGTGGKMNTEAFF
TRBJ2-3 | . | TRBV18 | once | TGTGCCAGCTCACCACCGAGTTCCGATACGCAGTATTTT | CASSPPSSDTQYF
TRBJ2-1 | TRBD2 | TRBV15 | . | TGTGCCACCAGCAGAGGCTCAACGGGACTAGGGCATGAGCAGTTCTTC | CATSRGSTGLGHEQFF
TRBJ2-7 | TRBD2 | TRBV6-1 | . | TGTGCCAGCAGGATGACTAGCGGGCCAACCTACGAGCAGTACTTC | CASRMTSGPTYEQYF
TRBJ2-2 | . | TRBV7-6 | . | TGTGCCAGCAGCCCGGTGGGGGAGCTGTTTTTT | CASSPVGELFF
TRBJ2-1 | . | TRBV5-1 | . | TGCGCCAGCACCACCGGGAACAACAATGAGCAGTTCTTC | CASTTGNNNEQFF
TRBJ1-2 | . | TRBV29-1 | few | TGCAGCGTTGAAGAAAACAGGGATTTTGGCTACACCTTC | CSVEENRDFGYTF
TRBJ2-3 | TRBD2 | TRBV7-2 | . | TGTGCCAGCAGCCCGAGGGTTAGGACTAGCGGGAGGGCCGGGGATACGCAGTATTTT | CASSPRVRTSGRAGDTQYF
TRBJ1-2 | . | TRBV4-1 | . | TGCGCCAGCAGCCAGGAGGGCGGGCCCGGGTGGAAAGGCTACACCTTC | CASSQEGGPGWKGYTF
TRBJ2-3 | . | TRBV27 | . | TGTGCCAGCAGGCCAGGGTATTCGTCAGATACGCAGTATTTT | CASRPGYSSDTQYF
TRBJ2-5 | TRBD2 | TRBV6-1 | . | TGTGCCAGTACCCCCTTAGCGGGAAAAGAGACCCAGTACTTC | CASTPLAGKETQYF
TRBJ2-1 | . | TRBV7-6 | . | TGTGCCAGCAGCTCTAACCGAAACAATGAGCAGTTCTTC | CASSSNRNNEQFF
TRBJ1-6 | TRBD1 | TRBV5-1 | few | TGCGCCAGCAGAGCCGGGACAGAGAACTCCTATAATTCACCCCTCCACTTT | CASRAGTENSYNSPLHF
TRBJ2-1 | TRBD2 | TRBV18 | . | TGTGCCAGCTCACCCACTAGCGGGAGTTTCCATGAGCAGTTCTTC | CASSPTSGSFHEQFF
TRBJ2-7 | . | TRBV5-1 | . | TGCGCCAGCAGCGTTCGACTAGAAGACTACGAGCAGTACTTC | CASSVRLEDYEQYF
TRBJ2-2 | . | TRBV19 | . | TGTGCCAGTAGAAGCCTCTTCGGGGGAATGGCCGGGGAGCTGTTTTTT | CASRSLFGGMAGELFF
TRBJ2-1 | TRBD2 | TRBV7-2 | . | TGTGCCAGCAGCCGAGGACTAGCGGGAGGGAAGTGGGAGCAGTTCTTC | CASSRGLAGGKWEQFF
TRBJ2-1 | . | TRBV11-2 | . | TGTGCCAGCAGCTACTGGTTCAGTGGGAGCTCCTACAATGAGCAGTTCTTC | CASSYWFSGSSYNEQFF
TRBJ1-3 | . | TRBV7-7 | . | TGTGCCAGCAGCTCCGGGTTTGAGGGAAACACCATATATTTT | CASSSGFEGNTIYF
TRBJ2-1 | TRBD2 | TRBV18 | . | TGTGCCAGCTCAAATCAACTAGCGGGAGGCTTTAATGAGCAGTTCTTC | CASSNQLAGGFNEQFF
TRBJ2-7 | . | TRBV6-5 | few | TGTGCCAGCAGTCGCCGGACAGATAGCTCCTACGAGCAGTACTTC | CASSRRTDSSYEQYF
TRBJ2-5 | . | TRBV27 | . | TGTGCCAGCAGTTCCAAGGGGTGGGAGACCCAGTACTTC | CASSSKGWETQYF
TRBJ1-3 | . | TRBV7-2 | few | TGTGCCAGCAGCTGGGGAGGGACTCCTGGAAACACCATATATTTT | CASSWGGTPGNTIYF